The source of this TCR beta chain is a study of blood T cell repertoires in COVID-19. Source study methods: Amplification from reference gene primers served as the basis for estimated nucleated cell counts. Here immunoSEQ multiplex PCR was the method, and the copy in TCRdb shows in-frame clones only, minus some. Clone size and V and J calls were adopted from that table, with D and trimming inferred from the DNA. The table shows roughly 100,000 clones, with approximately 90% occurring only once. The V end lost 5 bases, the J end lost 5 bases, and 6 bases lay between the germline ends. CDR3 length: 11 amino acids. Germline assignment: CDR1 SNHLY and CDR2 FYNNEI.

This chain links TRBV2 with TRBJ1-1; D remains ambiguous. Sequenced material: peripheral blood. The TCR originated in a man between 50 and 59 years old in a cohort sampled during active COVID-19. CDR3 sequence: CASSLQTEAFF. The CDR3 DNA is TGTGCCAGCAGTTTACAGACTGAAGCTTTCTTT.